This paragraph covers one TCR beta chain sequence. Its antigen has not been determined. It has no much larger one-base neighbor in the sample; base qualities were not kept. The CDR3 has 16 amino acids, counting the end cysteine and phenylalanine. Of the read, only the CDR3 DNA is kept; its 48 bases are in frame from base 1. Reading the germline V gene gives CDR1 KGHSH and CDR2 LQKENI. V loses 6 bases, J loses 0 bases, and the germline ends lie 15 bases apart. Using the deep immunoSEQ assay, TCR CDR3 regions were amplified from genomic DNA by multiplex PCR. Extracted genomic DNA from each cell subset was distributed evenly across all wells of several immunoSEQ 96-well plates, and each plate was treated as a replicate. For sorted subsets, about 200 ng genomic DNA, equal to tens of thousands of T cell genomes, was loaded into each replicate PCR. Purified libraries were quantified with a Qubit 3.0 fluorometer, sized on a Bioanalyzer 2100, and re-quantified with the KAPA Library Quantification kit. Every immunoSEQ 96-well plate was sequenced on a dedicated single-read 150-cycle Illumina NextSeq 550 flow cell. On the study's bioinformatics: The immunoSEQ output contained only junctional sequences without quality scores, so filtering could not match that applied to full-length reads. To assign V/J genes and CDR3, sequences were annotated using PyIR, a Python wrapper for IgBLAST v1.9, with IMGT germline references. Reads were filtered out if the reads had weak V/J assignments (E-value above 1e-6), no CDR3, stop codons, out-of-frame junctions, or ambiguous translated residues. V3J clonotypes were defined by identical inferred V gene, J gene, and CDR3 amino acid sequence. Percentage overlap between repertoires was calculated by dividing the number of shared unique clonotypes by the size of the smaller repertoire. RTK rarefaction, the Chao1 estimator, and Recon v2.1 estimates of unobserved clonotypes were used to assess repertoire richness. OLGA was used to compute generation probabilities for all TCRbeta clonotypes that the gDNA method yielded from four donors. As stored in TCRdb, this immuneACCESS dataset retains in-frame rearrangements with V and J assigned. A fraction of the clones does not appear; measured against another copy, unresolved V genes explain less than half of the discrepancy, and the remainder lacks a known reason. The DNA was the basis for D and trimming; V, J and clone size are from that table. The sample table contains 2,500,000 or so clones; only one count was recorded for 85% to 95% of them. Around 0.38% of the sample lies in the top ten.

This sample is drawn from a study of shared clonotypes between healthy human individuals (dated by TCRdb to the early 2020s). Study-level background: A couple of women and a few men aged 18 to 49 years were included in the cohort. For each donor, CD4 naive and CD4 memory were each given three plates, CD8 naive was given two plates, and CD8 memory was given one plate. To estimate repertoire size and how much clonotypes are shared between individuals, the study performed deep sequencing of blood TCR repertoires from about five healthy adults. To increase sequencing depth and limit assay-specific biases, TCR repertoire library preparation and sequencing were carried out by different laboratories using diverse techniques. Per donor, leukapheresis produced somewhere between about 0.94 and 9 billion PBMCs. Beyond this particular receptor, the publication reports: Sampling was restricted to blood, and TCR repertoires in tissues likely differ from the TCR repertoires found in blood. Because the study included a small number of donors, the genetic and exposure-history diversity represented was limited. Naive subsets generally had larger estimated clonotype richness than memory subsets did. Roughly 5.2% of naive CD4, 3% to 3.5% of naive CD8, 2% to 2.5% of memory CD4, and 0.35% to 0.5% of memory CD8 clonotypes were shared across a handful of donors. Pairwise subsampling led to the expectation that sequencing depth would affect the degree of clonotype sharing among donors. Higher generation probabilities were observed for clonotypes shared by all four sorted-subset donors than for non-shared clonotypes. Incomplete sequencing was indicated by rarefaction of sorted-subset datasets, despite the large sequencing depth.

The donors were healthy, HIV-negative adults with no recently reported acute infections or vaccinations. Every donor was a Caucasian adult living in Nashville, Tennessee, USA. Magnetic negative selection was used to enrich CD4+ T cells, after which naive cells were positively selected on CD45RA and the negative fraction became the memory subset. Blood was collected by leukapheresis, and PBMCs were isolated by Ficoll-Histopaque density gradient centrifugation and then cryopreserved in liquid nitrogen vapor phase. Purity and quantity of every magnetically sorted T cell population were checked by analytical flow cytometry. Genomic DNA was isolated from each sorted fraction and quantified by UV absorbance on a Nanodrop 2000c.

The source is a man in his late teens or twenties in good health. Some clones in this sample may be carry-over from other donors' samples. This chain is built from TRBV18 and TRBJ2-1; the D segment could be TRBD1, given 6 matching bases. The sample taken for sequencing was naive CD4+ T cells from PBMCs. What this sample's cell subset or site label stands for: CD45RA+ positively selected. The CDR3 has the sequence CASSWQQGSSYNEQFF. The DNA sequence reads TGTGCCAGCTCTTGGCAACAGGGAAGCTCCTACAATGAGCAGTTCTTC.